This T cell receptor beta chain derives from a study of blood T cell repertoires in COVID-19 (dated by TCRdb to 2020 to 2021). Background for the entire study: Samples from collaborators originated in the United States, Italy and Spain and spanned both the acute and convalescent phases of COVID-19. The samples were drawn from two sources: the first 160 participants of the ongoing ImmuneRACE study, and 950 to 1,500 subjects contributed by 6 global collaborators. Where HLA class I and class II types were available, the types were taken from metadata supplied by the sample provider, not from assay-based typing. Subjects who had been exposed to COVID-19, were actively infected with it, or had recovered from it provided the deeply sampled blood TCRbeta repertoires that made up the dataset. A de-identified subject ID, COVID-19 status, age in years and sex were almost always included in the sample metadata. The material from the prospective study consisted of cDNA or gDNA derived from T cells, B-cell-depleted T cells, or PBMCs. The repertoires were released in a freely available public database meant as a resource for research on the immune response to SARS-CoV-2. The study at large found these results: The quantity of clinical and demographic metadata differed by source and by participant and was supplied without curation.

TCRbeta CDR3 regions were amplified from genomic DNA by means of the immunoSEQ Assay, a bias-controlled multiplex PCR. Regarding the original processing steps: The number of nucleated cells in each sample was estimated by amplification of reference gene primers within the assay. To quantify the absolute abundance of each unique TCRbeta CDR3 rearrangement, sequence reads were collapsed and filtered. For each sample, productive Simpson clonality was calculated as the square root of Simpson's diversity index across productive rearrangements. TCRdb mirrors the immuneACCESS table, restricted to in-frame sequences. Some clones are absent from its copies; in checked studies, under half trace to an unresolved V gene, and the reason for the others is unknown. Clonal size and the V and J genes are those of that table, whereas D and trimming came from the DNA. For this sample there are about 100,000 clones; roughly 72% appear just once. Together, the top ten hold approximately 6.2% of the sample.

Each collaborating institution followed its own protocols to collect whole blood in K2EDTA tubes. Collaborator samples were shipped for TCRbeta analysis as frozen whole blood, isolated PBMCs, or DNA extracted from either sample type. The CDR3 spans 14 residues, from the cysteine through the phenylalanine. CDR3 DNA only is kept here, 42 bases in frame from base 1. Relative to germline, V is 0 bases shorter and J is 5 bases shorter, with 12 bases between their ends. Looking up the germline V gene yields CDR1 SGHRS and CDR2 YFSETQ. About this clone: Its specific antigen is unknown. The input lacks base qualities; no much larger clone sits a single base away.

This chain is built from TRBV5-1 and TRBJ2-7, with a tentative D gene TRBD1 over 5 matching bases. This clonotype was obtained from an older man with acute or convalescent COVID-19. The specimen sequenced was peripheral blood. The CDR3: CASSLAGYMDEQYF. Read as DNA, the sequence is TGCGCCAGCAGCTTGGCAGGGTACATGGACGAGCAGTACTTC.